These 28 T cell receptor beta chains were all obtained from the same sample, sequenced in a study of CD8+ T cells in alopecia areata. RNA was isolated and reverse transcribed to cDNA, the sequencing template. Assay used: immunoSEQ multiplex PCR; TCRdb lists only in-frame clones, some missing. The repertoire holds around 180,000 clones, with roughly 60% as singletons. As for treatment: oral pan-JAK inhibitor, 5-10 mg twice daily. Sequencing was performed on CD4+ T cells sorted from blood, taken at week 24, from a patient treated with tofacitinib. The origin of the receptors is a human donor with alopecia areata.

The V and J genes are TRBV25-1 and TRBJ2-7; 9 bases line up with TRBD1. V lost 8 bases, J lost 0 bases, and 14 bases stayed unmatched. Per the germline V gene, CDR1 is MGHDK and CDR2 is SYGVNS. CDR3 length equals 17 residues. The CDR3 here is CASGRQTGTGSSYEQYF. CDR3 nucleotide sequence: TGTGCCAGCGGTCGACAAACCGGGACAGGGAGCTCCTACGAGCAGTACTTC.

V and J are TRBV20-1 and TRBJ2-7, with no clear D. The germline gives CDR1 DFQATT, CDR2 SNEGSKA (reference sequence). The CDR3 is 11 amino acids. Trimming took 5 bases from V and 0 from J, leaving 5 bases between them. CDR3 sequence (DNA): TGCAGTGCTCTAGTCTCCTACGAGCAGTACTTC. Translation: CSALVSYEQYF.

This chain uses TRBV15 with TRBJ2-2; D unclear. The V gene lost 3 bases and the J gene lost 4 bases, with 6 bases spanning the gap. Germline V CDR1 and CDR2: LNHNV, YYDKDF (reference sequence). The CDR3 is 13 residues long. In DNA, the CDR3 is TGTGCCACCAGCAGGGTTTTCACCGGGGAGCTGTTTTTT. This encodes CATSRVFTGELFF.

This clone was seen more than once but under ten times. The CDR3 is CASSQDPYRGDGYTF. CDR3 coding DNA: TGCGCCAGCAGCCAAGATCCCTATAGAGGGGATGGCTACACCTTC. The chain links TRBV4-3 to TRBJ1-2; D perhaps matches TRBD1 (5 bases). This CDR3 contains 15 residues. CDR1 is LGHNA, CDR2 YSLEER, per germline. Trimming pared 0 bases from V and 6 bases from J, leaving 14 bases between.

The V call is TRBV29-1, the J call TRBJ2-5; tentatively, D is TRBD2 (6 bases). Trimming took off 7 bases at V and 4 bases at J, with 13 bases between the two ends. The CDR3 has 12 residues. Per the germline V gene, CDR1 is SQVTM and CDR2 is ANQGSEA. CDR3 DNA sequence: TGCAGCGCGAATGAGGGAGGAGAGACCCAGTACTTC. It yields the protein CSANEGGETQYF.

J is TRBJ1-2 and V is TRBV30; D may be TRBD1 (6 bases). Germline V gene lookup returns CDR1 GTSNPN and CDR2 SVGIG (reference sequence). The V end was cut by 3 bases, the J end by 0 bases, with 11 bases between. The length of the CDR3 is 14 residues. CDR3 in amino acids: CAWSSGEANYGYTF. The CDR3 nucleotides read TGTGCCTGGAGCTCAGGGGAAGCTAACTATGGCTACACCTTC.

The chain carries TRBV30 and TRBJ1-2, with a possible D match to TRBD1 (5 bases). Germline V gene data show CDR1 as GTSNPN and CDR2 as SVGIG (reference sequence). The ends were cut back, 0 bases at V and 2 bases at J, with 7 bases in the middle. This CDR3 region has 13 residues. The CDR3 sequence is CAWSVRQNYGYTF. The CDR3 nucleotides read TGTGCCTGGAGTGTAAGACAGAACTATGGCTACACCTTC.

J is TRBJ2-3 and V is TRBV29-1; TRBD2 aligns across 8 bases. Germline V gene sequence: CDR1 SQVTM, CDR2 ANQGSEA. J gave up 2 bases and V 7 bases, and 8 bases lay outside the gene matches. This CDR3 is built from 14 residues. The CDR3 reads CSAAAGGLTDTQYF. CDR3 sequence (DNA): TGCAGCGCTGCGGCGGGGGGCCTCACAGATACGCAGTATTTT.

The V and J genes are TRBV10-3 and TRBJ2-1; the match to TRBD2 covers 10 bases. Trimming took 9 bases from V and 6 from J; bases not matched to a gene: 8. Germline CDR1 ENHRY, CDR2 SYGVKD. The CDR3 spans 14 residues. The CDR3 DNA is TGTGCCATGCTTAGCGGGGGGATCCTCAATGAGCAGTTCTTC. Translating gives CAMLSGGILNEQFF.

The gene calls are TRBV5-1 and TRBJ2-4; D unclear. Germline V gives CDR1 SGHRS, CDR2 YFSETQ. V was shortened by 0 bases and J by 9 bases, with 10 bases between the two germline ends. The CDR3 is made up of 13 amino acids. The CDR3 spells CASSLVGDGIQYF. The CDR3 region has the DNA TGCGCCAGCAGCTTGGTTGGCGACGGCATTCAGTACTTC.

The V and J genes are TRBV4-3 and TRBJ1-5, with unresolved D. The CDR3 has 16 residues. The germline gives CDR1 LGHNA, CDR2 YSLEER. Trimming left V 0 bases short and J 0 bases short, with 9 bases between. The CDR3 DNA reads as TGCGCCAGCAGCCAAGATCCGGGAACTAGCAATCAGCCCCAGCATTTT. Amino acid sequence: CASSQDPGTSNQPQHF.

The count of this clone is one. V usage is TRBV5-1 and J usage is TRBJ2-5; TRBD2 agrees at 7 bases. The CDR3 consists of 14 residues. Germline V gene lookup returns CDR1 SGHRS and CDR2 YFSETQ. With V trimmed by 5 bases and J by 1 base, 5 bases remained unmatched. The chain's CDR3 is CASSFGTTQETQYF. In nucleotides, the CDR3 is TGCGCCAGCAGTTTCGGGACTACCCAAGAGACCCAGTACTTC. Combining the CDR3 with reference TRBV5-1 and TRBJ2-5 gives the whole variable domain KAGVTQTPRYLIKTRGQQVTLSCSPISGHRSVSWYQQTPGQGLQFLFEYFSETQRNKGNFPGRFSGRQFSNSRSEMNVSTLELGDSALYLCASSFGTTQETQYFGPGTRLLVL.

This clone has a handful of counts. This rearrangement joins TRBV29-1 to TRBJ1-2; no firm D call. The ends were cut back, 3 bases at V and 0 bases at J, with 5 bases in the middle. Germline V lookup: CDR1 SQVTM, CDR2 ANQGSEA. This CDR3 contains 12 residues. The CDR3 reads CSVDHSNYGYTF. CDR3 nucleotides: TGCAGCGTTGACCACTCTAACTATGGCTACACCTTC.

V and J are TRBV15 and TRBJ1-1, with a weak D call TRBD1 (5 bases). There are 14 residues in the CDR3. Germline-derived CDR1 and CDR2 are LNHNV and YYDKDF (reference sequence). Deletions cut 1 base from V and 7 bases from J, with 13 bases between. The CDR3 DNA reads TGTGCCACCAGCAGAGCGGTGTGGGGGGATGAAGCTTTCTTT. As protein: CATSRAVWGDEAFF. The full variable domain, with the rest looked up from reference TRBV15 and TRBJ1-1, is DAMVIQNPRYQVTQFGKPVTLSCSQTLNHNVMYWYQQKSSQAPKLLFHYYDKDFNNEADTPDNFQSRRPNTSFCFLDIRSPGLGDTAMYLCATSRAVWGDEAFFGQGTRLTVV.

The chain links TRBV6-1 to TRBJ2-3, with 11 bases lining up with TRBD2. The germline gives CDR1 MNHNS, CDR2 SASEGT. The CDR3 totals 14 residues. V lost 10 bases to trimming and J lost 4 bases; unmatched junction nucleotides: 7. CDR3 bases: TGTGCCACATCTAGCGGGGGGAACGCAGATACGCAGTATTTT. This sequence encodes CATSSGGNADTQYF.

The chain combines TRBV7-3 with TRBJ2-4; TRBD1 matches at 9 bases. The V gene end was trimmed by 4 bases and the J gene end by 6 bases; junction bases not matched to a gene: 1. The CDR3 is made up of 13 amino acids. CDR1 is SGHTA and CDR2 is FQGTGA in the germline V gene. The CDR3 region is CASSSGQGNIQYF. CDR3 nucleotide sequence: TGTGCCAGCAGCTCGGGACAGGGAAACATTCAGTACTTC.

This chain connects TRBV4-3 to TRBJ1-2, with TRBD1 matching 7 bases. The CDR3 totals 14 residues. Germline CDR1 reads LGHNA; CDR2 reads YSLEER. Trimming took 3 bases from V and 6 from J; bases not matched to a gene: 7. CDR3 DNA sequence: TGCGCCAGCAGCCATGGGAGGGGGCGCGATGGCTACACCTTC. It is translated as CASSHGRGRDGYTF.

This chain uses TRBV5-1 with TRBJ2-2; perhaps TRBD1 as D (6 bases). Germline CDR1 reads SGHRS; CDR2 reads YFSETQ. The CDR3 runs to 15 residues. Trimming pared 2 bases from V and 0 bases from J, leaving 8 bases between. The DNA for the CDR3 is TGCGCCAGCAGCTTTCGGACAGCGAACACCGGGGAGCTGTTTTTT. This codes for CASSFRTANTGELFF.

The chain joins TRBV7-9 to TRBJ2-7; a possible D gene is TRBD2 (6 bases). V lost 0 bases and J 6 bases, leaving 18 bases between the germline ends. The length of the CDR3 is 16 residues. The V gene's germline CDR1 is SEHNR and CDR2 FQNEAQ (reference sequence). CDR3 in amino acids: CASSLASTAGSSEQYF. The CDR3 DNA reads TGTGCCAGCAGCTTAGCGTCGACGGCGGGGAGCAGCGAGCAGTACTTC.

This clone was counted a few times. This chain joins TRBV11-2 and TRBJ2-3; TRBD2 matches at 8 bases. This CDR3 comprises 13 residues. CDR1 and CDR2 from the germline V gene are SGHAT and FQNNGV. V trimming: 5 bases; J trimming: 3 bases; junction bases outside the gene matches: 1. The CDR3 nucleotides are TGTGCCAGCAGCCGACTAGCGACAGATACGCAGTATTTT. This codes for CASSRLATDTQYF. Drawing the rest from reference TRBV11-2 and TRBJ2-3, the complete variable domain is EAGVAQSPRYKIIEKRQSVAFWCNPISGHATLYWYQQILGQGPKLLIQFQNNGVVDDSQLPKDRFSAERLKGVDSTLKIQPAKLEDSAVYLCASSRLATDTQYFGPGTRLTVL.

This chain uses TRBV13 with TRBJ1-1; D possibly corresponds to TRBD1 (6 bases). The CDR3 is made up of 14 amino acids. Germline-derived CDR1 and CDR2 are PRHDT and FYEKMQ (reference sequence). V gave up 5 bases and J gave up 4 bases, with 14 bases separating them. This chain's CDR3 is CASSIAGDITEAFF. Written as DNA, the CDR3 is TGTGCCAGCAGCATCGCAGGGGATATCACTGAAGCTTTCTTT.

The CDR3: CASSQLLGQGAADTQYF. The CDR3 nucleotides are TGCGCCAGCAGCCAACTGCTCGGACAGGGGGCGGCAGATACGCAGTATTTT. J is TRBJ2-3 and V is TRBV4-1, with TRBD1 matching 11 bases. Trimming at V came to 2 bases and at J to 4 bases, leaving 8 bases not matched to a gene. Germline CDR1 reads MGHRA; CDR2 reads YSYEKL. This CDR3 is 17 amino acids long.

As DNA, the CDR3 is TGTGCCAGCAGTCTTGGACAGGGGAGAACAGATACGCAGTATTTT. Translated, it gives CASSLGQGRTDTQYF. The V gene is TRBV2, the J gene TRBJ2-3, with 9 bases that match TRBD1. Germline V gene data show CDR1 as SNHLY and CDR2 as FYNNEI. V gave up 5 bases and J gave up 3 bases; unmatched junction bases: 6. The CDR3 has 15 amino acids. Using reference TRBV2 and TRBJ2-3 for the parts outside the CDR3, the full variable domain is EPEVTQTPSHQVTQMGQEVILRCVPISNHLYFYWYRQILGQKVEFLVSFYNNEISEKSEIFDDQFSVERPDGSNFTLKIRSTKLEDSAMYFCASSLGQGRTDTQYFGPGTRLTVL.

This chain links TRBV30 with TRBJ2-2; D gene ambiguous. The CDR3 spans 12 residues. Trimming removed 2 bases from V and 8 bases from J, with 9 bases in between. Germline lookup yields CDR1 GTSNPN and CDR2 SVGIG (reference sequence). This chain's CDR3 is CAWSIVAGELFF. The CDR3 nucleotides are TGTGCCTGGAGTATTGTTGCTGGGGAGCTGTTTTTT.

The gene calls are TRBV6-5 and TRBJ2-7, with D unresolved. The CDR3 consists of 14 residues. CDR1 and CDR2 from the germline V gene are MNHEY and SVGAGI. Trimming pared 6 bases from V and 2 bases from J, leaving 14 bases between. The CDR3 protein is CASRARVAPYEQYF. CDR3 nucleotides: TGTGCCAGCAGAGCTCGGGTTGCACCCTACGAGCAGTACTTC.

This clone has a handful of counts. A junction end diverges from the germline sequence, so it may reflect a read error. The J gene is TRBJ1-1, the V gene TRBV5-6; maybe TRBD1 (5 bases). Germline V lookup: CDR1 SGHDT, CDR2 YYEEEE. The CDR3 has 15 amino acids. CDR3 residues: CASSRTTLGPFDPRF. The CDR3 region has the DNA TGTGCCAGCAGCCGTACGACATTGGGACCTTTCGACCCCCGCTTT.

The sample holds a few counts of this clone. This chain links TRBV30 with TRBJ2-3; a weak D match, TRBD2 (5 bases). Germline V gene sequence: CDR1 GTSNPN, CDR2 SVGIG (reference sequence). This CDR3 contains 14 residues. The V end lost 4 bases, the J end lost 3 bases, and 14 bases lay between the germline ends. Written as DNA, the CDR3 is TGTGCCTGGAAGATGGCCGGGGTGACAGATACGCAGTATTTT. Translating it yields CAWKMAGVTDTQYF.

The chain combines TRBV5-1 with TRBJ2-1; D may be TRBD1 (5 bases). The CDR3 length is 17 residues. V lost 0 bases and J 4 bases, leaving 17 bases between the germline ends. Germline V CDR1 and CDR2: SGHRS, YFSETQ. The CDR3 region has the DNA TGCGCCAGCAGCTTGGCCGTACTGGCAGGGTCGTACAATGAGCAGTTCTTC. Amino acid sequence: CASSLAVLAGSYNEQFF.